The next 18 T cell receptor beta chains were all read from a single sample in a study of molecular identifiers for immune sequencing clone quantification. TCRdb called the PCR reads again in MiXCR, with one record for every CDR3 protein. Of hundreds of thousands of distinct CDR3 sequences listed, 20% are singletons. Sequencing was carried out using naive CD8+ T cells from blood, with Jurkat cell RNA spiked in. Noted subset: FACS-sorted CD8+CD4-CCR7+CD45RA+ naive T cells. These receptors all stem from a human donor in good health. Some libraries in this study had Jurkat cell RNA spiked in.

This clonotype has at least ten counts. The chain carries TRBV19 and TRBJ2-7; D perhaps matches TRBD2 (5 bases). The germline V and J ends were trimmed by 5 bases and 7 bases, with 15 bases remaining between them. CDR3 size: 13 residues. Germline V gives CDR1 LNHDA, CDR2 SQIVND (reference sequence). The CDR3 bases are TGTGCCAGTAGTCCAAGGACTCGGGATGAGCAGTACTTC. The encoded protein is CASSPRTRDEQYF.

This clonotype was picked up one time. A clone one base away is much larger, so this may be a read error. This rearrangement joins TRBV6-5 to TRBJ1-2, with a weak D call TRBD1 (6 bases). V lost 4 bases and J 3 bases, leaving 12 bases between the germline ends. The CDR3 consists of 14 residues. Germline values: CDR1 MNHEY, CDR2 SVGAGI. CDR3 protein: CASSCSAGDYGYTF. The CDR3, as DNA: TGTGCCAGCAGTTGCTCGGCAGGGGACTATGGCTACACCTTC.

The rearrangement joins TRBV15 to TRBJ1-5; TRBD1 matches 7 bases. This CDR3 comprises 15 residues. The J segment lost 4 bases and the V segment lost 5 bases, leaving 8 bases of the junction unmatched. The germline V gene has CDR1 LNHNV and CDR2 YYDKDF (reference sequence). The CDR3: CATSQDRDTNQPQHF. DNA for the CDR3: TGTGCCACCAGCCAAGACAGGGACACGAATCAGCCCCAGCATTTT.

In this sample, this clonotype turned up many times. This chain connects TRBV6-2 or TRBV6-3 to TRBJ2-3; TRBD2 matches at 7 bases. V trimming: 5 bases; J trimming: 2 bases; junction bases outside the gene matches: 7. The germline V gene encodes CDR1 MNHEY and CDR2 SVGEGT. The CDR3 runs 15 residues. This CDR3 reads CASSPLAEPTDTQYF. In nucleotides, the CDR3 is TGTGCCAGCAGTCCGCTAGCGGAACCCACAGATACGCAGTATTTT.

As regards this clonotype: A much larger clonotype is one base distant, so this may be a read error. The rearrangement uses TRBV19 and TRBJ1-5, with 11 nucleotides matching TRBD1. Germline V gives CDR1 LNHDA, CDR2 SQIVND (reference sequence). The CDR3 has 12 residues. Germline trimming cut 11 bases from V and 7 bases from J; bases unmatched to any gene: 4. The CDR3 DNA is TGTGCCGGTGGGACAGGGGGACAGCCCCAGCATTTT. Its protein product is CAGGTGGQPQHF.

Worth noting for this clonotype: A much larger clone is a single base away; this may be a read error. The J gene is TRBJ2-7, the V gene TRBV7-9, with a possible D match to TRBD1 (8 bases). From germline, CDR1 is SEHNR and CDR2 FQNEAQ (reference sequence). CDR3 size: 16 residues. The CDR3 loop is CASSLGTRQGTYERYF. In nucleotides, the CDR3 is TGTGCCAGCAGCTTAGGGACTAGACAGGGGACGTACGAGCGGTACTTC.

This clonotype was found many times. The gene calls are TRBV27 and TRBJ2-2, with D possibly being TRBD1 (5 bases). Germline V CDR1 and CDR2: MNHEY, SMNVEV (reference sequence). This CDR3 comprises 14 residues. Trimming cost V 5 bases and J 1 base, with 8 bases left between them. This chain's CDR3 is CASSRGMNTGELFF. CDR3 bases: TGTGCCAGCAGTAGGGGAATGAACACCGGGGAGCTGTTTTTT.

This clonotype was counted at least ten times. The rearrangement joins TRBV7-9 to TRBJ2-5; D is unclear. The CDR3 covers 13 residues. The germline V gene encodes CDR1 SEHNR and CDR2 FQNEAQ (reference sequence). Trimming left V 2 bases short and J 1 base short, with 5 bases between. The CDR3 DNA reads TGTGCCAGCAGCTTATGGGCCCAAGAGACCCAGTACTTC. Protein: CASSLWAQETQYF. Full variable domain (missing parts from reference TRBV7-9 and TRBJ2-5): DTGVSQNPRHKITKRGQNVTFRCDPISEHNRLYWYRQTLGQGPEFLTYFQNEAQLEKSRLLSDRFSAERPKGSFSTLEIQRTEQGDSAMYLCASSLWAQETQYFGPGTRLLVL.

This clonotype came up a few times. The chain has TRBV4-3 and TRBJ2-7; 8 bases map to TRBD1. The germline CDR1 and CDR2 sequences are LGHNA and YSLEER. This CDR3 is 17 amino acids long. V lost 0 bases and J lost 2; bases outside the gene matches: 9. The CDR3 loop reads CASSQDYRDRPTYEQYF. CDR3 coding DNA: TGCGCCAGCAGCCAAGATTATCGGGACAGGCCTACCTACGAGCAGTACTTC.

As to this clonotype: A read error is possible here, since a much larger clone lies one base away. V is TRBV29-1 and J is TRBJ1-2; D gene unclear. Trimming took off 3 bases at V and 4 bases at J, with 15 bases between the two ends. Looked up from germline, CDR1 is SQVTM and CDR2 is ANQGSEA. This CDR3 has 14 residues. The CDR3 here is CSVDDLLIIYGYTF. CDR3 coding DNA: TGCAGCGTTGATGATCTCTTAATAATCTATGGCTACACCTTC.

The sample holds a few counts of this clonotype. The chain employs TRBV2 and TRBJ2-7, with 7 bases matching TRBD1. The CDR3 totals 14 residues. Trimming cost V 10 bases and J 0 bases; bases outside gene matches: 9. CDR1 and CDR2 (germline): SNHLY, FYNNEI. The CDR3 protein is CAITPGTVSYEQYF. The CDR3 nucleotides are TGTGCCATCACACCCGGGACAGTCTCCTACGAGCAGTACTTC.

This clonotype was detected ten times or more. CDR3 amino acids: CASSFAPGSGDYEQYF. The CDR3 DNA sequence: TGTGCCAGCAGTTTTGCCCCGGGTAGCGGGGACTACGAGCAGTACTTC. The gene calls are TRBV27 and TRBJ2-7, with 8 nucleotides matching TRBD2. Germline V CDR1 and CDR2: MNHEY, SMNVEV (reference sequence). Unmatched junction bases numbered 10, after V lost 3 bases and J lost 3 bases. This CDR3 region has 16 residues.

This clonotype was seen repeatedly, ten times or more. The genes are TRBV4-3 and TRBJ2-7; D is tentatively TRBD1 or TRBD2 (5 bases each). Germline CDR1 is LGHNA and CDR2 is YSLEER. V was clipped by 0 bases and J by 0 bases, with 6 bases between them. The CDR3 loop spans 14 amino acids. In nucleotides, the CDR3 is TGCGCCAGCAGCCAAGAAGGGACCTCCTACGAGCAGTACTTC. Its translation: CASSQEGTSYEQYF.

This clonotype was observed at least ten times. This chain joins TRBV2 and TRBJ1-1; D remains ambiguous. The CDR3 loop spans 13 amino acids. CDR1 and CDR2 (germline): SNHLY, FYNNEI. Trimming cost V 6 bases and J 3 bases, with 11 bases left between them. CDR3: CASRKATHTEAFF. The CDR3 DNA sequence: TGTGCCAGCAGGAAGGCGACACACACTGAAGCTTTCTTT.

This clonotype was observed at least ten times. The CDR3 bases are TGTGCCAGCAGCTTAAGTGCTTGGACAGATACGCAGTATTTT. It is translated as CASSLSAWTDTQYF. The gene calls are TRBV7-3 and TRBJ2-3, with no clear D. Germline values: CDR1 SGHTA, CDR2 FQGTGA. This CDR3 contains 14 residues. V lost 1 base and J 3 bases, leaving 8 bases between the germline ends.

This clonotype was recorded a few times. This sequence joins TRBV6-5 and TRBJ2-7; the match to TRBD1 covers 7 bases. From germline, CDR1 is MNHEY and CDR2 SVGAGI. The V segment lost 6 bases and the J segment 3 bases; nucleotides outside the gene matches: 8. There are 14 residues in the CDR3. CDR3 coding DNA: TGTGCCAGCAGCAACAGGGGTTTAGTCTACGAGCAGTACTTC. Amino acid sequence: CASSNRGLVYEQYF.

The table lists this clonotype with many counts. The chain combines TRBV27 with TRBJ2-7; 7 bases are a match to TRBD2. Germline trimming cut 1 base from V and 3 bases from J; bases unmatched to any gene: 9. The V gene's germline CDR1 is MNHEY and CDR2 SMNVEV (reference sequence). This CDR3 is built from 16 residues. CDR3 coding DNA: TGTGCCAGCAGTTTATTTGCGGGGGAGACCGTCTACGAGCAGTACTTC. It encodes CASSLFAGETVYEQYF.

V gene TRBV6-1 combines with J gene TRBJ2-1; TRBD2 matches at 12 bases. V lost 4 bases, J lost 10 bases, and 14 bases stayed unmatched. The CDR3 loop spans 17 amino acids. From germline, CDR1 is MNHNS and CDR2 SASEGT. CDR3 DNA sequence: TGTGCCAGCAGTGGTCGGTCTAGCGGGGGGGTTATAAGAGAGCAGTTCTTC. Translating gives CASSGRSSGGVIREQFF.